One sample yielded the 15 T cell receptor beta chains listed below, sequenced in a study of beta chain features in type 1 diabetes. Notes on the study in general: Significant though moderate, a shortening of TCRB CDR3s appeared in all four CD4+ subsets of Type 1 diabetes patients.

Of the isolated RNA, all was reverse transcribed, and so the sequenced material was expressed TCRB transcripts. Generated by immunoSEQ multiplex PCR, the TCRdb table keeps only in-frame clones and is missing some. Of about 160,000 clones detected, approximately 8% appear once; the ten largest clones hold 0.5%. Which antigens these TCRs recognize remains unknown. Sequenced sample: central memory CD4+ T cells from blood. The receptor set was obtained from a man in his late teens or twenties with type 1 diabetes.

A few counts support this clone. J is TRBJ2-3 and V is TRBV7-2; 9 nucleotides match TRBD2. This CDR3 contains 16 residues. Germline V gives CDR1 SGHTA, CDR2 FQGNSA. With V trimmed by 3 bases and J by 5 bases, 9 bases remained unmatched. DNA of the CDR3: TGTGCCAGCAGCTTTAGCGGGAGCCTTGAGGGAGATACGCAGTATTTT. Amino acid sequence: CASSFSGSLEGDTQYF.

In its sample, this clone was seen a few times. V and J are TRBV11-2 and TRBJ2-3, with TRBD2 as a possible D gene (7 bases). The germline gives CDR1 SGHAT, CDR2 FQNNGV. V gave up 5 bases and J gave up 3 bases, with 18 bases separating them. The CDR3 has 16 amino acids. The CDR3 bases are TGTGCCAGCAGCAGACAAGGGGGGGGGCTAACAGATACGCAGTATTTT. It yields the protein CASSRQGGGLTDTQYF.

The gene calls are TRBV18 and TRBJ2-5; possible D gene TRBD2, 7 bases. CDR1 and CDR2 from the germline V gene are KGHSH and LQKENI. Trimming stripped 1 base from V and 5 bases from J, with 14 bases between. This CDR3 has 15 amino acids. The chain's CDR3 is CASSPREGVRETQYF. The CDR3 DNA reads TGTGCCAGCTCACCACGGGAGGGGGTCCGTGAGACCCAGTACTTC.

The rearrangement uses TRBV27 and TRBJ2-3, with TRBD2 matching over 7 bases. The germline CDR1 and CDR2 sequences are MNHEY and SMNVEV (reference sequence). The CDR3 loop spans 15 amino acids. V trimming: 7 bases; J trimming: 0 bases; junction bases outside the gene matches: 7. The CDR3 loop reads CASKPQRGSTDTQYF. The CDR3 nucleotides are TGTGCCAGCAAGCCCCAGCGGGGAAGCACAGATACGCAGTATTTT.

J is TRBJ2-3 and V is TRBV6-6, with TRBD2 matching 9 bases. From germline, CDR1 is MNHNY and CDR2 SVGAGI (reference sequence). V lost 6 bases, J lost 10 bases, and 14 bases stayed unmatched. This CDR3 region has 15 residues. The CDR3 spells CASSPIGGGAWSQYF. In DNA form, the CDR3 reads TGTGCCAGCAGCCCTATTGGCGGGGGGGCCTGGTCGCAGTATTTT.

This clone was counted only a few times. J is TRBJ2-3 and V is TRBV19, with no clear D. Germline assignment: CDR1 LNHDA and CDR2 SQIVND (reference sequence). The CDR3 covers 15 residues. Deletions cut 3 bases from V and 1 base from J, with 11 bases between. CDR3 in amino acids: CASSILATGTDTQYF. CDR3 nucleotides: TGTGCCAGTAGTATTTTGGCAACCGGCACAGATACGCAGTATTTT.

Comments on this clone: The sample holds other DNA sequences that translate to the same CDR3. This chain joins TRBV2 and TRBJ2-5; no firm D call. This CDR3 comprises 12 residues. CDR1 SNHLY and CDR2 FYNNEI come from the germline V gene. Trimming stripped 5 bases from V and 2 bases from J, with 6 bases between. CDR3 loop: CASSYSQETQYF. CDR3 DNA: TGTGCCAGCAGTTACTCGCAAGAGACCCAGTACTTC.

In its sample, this clone was seen a few times. This same CDR3 is encoded by further DNA sequences in the sample. The chain employs TRBV6-5 and TRBJ1-1, with TRBD1 matching 10 bases. This CDR3 region has 14 residues. Germline CDR1 is MNHEY and CDR2 is SVGAGI. The trim removed 5 bases at V and 2 bases at J, leaving 2 bases unmatched. The CDR3 here is CASSRTGGNTEAFF. The CDR3 DNA reads as TGTGCCAGCAGTCGGACAGGGGGTAACACTGAAGCTTTCTTT.

This clone turned up a few times. The CDR3 coding sequence is TGTGCCAGCAGCAGGGAGTATGGCTACACCTTC. Translating gives CASSREYGYTF. The chain carries TRBV4-2 and TRBJ1-2, with no clear D. The germline V and J ends were trimmed by 5 bases and 5 bases, with 6 bases remaining between them. The germline CDR1 and CDR2 sequences are LGHNA and YNFKEQ. There are 11 residues in the CDR3.

V and J are TRBV5-1 and TRBJ2-3, with 8 bases aligning to TRBD2. This CDR3 has 16 residues. Trimming removed 4 bases from V and 1 base from J; junction bases left unmatched: 8. The V gene's germline CDR1 is SGHRS and CDR2 YFSETQ. For the CDR3, the DNA is TGCGCCAGCAGCCAGGGCGGGGGGTACGGCACAGATACGCAGTATTTT. Translated, it gives CASSQGGGYGTDTQYF.

The genes are TRBV2 and TRBJ1-6; D perhaps matches TRBD1 (5 bases). Between the trimmed V and J ends, which lost 4 bases and 9 bases, there was a span of 10 bases. Germline assignment: CDR1 SNHLY and CDR2 FYNNEI. The CDR3 spans 13 residues. CDR3: CASSGQLRSPLHF. The CDR3 region has the DNA TGTGCCAGCAGTGGACAGTTGCGTTCACCCCTCCACTTT.

About this clone itself: The DNA is left out, because the CDR3 cannot be placed on it with certainty; the CDR3 is given as TCRdb lists it. The chain is built from TRBV19 and TRBJ2-7; the D segment call TRBD1 is taken from the table without a DNA check. Germline V gene data show CDR1 as LNHDA and CDR2 as SQIVND (reference sequence). The CDR3 has 13 amino acids, counting both end residues. The CDR3 reads CASTSGHNYEQYF.

This clone was seen a few times. The gene calls are TRBV4-1 and TRBJ1-4; 8 positions match TRBD1. This CDR3 comprises 14 residues. Germline CDR1 and CDR2: MGHRA and YSYEKL. Trimming removed 5 bases from V and 8 bases from J; junction bases left unmatched: 7. Here the CDR3 reads CASSFQGAGEKLFF. In nucleotides, the CDR3 is TGCGCCAGCAGCTTCCAGGGGGCTGGGGAAAAACTGTTTTTT.

DNA of the CDR3: TGTGCCAGTAGTATAGACCCAGCTAACTATGGCTACACCTTC. It encodes CASSIDPANYGYTF. This rearrangement joins TRBV19 to TRBJ1-2; D gene unclear. CDR3 size: 14 residues. Per the germline V gene, CDR1 is LNHDA and CDR2 is SQIVND (reference sequence). Trimming pared 0 bases from V and 0 bases from J, leaving 5 bases between.

The gene calls are TRBV7-9 and TRBJ2-1, with 9 bases that match TRBD2. Trimming cost V 0 bases and J 4 bases; bases outside gene matches: 1. Per germline, CDR1 SEHNR and CDR2 FQNEAQ (reference sequence). The length of the CDR3 is 15 residues. The CDR3 sequence is CASSLALAGYNEQFF. CDR3 bases: TGTGCCAGCAGCTTAGCGCTAGCGGGATACAATGAGCAGTTCTTC.